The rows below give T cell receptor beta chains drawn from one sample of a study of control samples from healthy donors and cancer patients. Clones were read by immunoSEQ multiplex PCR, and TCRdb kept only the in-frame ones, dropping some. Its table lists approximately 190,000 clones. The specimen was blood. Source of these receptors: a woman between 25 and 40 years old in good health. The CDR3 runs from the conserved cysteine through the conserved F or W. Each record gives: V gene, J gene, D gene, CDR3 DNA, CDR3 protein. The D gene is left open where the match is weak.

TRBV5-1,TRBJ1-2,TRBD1,TGCGCCAGCAGCCCCGGACAGGCTGCCTATGGCTACACCTTC,CASSPGQAAYGYTF
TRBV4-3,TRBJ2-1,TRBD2,TGCGCCAGCAGCCTTCGGGCTAGCGGGGGGACTCGATACAATGAGCAGTTCTTC,CASSLRASGGTRYNEQFF
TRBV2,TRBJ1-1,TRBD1,TGTGCCAGGGGGGGACAGCAAATGAACACTGAAGCTTTCTTT,CARGGQQMNTEAFF
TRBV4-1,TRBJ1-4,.,TGCGCCAGCAGCGAGGGAGTGGTGTATGAAAAACTGTTTTTT,CASSEGVVYEKLFF
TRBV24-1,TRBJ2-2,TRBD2,TGTGCCACCAGTGATTTGGGCGGGGGGCCCTACACCGGGGAGCTGTTTTTT,CATSDLGGGPYTGELFF
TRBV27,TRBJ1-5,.,TGTGCCAGCAGTTTATTTACGATCCCGGGACAGCCCCAGCATTTT,CASSLFTIPGQPQHF
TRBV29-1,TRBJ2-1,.,TGCAGCGTTGAAAGAGCCTACAATGAGCAGTTCTTC,CSVERAYNEQFF
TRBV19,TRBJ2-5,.,TGTGCCAGTAGTCCTACAGGGTGGAGAGAGACCCAGTACTTC,CASSPTGWRETQYF
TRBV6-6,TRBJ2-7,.,TGTGCCAGCAGTTCCGTCCCCGGGACAACCTACGAGCAGTACTTC,CASSSVPGTTYEQYF
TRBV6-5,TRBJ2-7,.,TGTGCCAGCAGTTACGGCGGAGGATCCTACGAGCAGTACTTC,CASSYGGGSYEQYF
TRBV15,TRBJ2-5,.,TGTGCCACCAGCAGAGGCTCCGAGACCCAGTACTTC,CATSRGSETQYF
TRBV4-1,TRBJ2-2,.,TGCGCCAGCAGCCCGATACTGCAAGTCGGGGAGCTGTTTTTT,CASSPILQVGELFF